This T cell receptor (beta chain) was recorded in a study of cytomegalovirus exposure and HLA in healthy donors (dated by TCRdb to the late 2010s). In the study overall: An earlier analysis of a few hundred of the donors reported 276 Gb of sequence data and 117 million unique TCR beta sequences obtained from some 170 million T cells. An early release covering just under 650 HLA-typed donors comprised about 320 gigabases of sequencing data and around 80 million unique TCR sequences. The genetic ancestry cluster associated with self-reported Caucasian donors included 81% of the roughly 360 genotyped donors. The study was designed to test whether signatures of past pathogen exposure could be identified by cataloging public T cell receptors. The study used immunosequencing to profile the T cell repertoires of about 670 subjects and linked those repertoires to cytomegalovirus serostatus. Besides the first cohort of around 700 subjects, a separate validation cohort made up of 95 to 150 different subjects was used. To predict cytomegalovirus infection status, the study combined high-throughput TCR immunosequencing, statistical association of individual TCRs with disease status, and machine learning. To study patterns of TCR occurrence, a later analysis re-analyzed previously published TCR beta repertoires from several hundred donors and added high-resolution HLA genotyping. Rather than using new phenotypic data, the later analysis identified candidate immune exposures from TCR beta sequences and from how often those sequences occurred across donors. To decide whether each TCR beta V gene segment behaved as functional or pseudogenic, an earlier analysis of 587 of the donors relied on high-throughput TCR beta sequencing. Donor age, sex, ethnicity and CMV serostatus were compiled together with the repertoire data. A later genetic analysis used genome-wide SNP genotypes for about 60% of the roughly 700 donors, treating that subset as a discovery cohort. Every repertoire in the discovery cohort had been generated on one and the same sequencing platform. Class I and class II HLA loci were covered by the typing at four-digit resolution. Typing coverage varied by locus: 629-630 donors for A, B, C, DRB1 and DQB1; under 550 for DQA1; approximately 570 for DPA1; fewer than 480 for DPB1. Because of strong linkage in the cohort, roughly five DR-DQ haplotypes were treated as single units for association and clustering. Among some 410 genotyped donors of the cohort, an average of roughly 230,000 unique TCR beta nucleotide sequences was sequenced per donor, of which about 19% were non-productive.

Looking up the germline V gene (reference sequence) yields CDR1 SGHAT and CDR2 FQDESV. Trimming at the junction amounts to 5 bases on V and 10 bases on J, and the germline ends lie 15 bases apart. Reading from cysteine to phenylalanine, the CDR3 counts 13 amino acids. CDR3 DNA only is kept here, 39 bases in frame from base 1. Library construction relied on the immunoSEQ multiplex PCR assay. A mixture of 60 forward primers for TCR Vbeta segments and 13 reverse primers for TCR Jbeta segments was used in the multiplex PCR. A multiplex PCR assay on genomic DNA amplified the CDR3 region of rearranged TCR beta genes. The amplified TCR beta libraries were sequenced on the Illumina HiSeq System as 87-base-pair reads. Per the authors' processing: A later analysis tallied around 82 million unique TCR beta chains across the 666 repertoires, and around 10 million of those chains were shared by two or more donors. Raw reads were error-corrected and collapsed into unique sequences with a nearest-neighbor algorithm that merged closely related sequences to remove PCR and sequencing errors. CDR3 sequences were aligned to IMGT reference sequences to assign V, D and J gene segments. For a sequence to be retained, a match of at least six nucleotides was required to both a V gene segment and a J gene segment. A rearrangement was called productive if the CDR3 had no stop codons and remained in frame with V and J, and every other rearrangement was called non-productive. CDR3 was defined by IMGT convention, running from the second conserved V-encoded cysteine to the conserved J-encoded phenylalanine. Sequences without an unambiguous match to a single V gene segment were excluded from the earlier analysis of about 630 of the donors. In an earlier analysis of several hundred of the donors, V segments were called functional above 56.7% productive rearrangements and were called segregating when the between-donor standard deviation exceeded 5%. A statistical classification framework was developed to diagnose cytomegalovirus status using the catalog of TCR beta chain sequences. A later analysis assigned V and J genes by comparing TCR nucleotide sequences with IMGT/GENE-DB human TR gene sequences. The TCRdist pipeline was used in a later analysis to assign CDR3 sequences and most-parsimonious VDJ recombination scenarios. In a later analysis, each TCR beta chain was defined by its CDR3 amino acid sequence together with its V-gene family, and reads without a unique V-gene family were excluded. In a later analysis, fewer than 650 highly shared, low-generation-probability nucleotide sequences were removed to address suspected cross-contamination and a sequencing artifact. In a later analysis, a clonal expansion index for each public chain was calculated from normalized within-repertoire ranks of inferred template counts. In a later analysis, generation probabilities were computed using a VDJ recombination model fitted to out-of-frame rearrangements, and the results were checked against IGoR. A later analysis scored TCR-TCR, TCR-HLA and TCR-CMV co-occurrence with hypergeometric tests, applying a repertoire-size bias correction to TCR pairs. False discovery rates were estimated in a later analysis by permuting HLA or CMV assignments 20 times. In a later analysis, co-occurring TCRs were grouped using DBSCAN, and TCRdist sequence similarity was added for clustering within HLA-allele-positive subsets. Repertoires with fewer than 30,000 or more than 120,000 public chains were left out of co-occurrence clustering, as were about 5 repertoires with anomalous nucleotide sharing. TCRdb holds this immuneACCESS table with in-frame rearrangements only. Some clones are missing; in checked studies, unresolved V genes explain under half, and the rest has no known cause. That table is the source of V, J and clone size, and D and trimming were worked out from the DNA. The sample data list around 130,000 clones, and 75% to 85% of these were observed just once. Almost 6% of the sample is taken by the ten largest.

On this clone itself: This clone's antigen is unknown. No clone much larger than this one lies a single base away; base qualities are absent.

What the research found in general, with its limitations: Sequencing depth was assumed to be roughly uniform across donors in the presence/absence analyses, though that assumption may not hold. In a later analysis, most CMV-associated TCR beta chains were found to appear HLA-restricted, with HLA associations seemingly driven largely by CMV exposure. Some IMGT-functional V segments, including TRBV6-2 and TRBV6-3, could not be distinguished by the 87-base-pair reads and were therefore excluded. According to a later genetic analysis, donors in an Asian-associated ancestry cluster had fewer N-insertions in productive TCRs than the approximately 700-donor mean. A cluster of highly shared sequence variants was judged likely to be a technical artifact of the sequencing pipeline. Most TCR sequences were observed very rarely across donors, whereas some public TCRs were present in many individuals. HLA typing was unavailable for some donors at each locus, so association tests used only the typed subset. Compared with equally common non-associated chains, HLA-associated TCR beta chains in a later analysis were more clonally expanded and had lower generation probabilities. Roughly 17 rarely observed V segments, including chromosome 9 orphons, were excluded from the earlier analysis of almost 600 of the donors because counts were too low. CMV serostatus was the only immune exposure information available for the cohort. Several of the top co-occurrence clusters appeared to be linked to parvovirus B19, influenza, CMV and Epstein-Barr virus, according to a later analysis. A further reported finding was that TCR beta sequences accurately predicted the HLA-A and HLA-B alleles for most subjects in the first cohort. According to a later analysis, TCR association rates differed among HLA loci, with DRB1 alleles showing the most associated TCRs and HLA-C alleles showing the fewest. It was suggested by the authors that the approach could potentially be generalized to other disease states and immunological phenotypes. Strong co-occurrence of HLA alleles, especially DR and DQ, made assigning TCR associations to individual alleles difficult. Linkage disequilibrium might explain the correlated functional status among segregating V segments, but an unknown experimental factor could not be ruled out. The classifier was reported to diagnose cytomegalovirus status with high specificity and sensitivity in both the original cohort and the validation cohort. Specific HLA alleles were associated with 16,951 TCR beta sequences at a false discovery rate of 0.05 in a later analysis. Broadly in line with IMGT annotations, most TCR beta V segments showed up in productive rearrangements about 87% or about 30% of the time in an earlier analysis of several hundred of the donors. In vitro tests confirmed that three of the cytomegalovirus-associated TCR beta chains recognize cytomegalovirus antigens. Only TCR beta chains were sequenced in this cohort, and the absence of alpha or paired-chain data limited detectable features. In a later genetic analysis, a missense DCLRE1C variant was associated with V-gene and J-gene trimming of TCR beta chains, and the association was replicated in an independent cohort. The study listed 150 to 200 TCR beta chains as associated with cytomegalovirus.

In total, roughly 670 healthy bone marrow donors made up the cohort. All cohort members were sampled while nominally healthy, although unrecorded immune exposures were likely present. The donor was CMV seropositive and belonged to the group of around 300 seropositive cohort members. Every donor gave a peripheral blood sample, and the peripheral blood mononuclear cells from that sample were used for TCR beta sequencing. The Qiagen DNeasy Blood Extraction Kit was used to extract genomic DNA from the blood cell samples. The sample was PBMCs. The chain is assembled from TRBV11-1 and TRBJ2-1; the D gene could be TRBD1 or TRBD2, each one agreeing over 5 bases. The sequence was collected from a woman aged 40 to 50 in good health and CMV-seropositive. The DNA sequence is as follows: TGTGCCAGCAGCCTAGGGGCTTCTAGCGAGCAGTTCTTC. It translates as CASSLGASSEQFF.